The TCR beta chain under discussion was sequenced for a study of T cell changes during pregnancy in multiple sclerosis. CDR1 and CDR2 (germline): SNHLY, FYNNEI. The V gene lost 6 bases and the J gene lost 2 bases, with 16 bases spanning the gap. The CDR3 runs 15 residues. TCRdb keeps only in-frame clones here, not all; method: immunoSEQ multiplex PCR. This table has some 40,000 clones, around 94% appearing once. The chain couples TRBV2 to TRBJ1-2; a weak D match, TRBD1 (6 bases). The receptor comes from a female donor with multiple sclerosis, enrolled in a pregnancy study. Input material: peripheral blood. CDR3 in amino acids: CASRAGTTSNYGYTF. The CDR3 coding sequence is TGTGCCAGCAGAGCGGGGACAACTTCCAACTATGGCTACACCTTC.